The clone carrying this TCR beta chain was detected many times. The source of the sample is a study of T-cell reconstitution after alpha-beta-depleted transplantation in children. The authors prepared the TCRbeta library with unique molecular identifiers. TCRdb redid the calling of the PCR reads with MiXCR, one entry per CDR3 protein. This table holds about 240,000 distinct CDR3 sequences, 12% found once. V lost 4 bases to trimming and J lost 3 bases, with 15 bases between them. Germline loops: CDR1 GTSNPN, CDR2 SVGIG (reference sequence). This CDR3 region has 15 residues. This receptor was identified in a human donor who donated a stem cell graft to a child with acute lymphoblastic leukemia. The V and J genes are TRBV30 and TRBJ2-2; D perhaps matches TRBD2 (7 bases). The sequenced sample was PBMCs from the stem cell graft donor, obtained from the stem cell graft. CDR3 amino acids: CAWILGGQDTGELFF. Written as DNA, the CDR3 is TGTGCCTGGATCTTGGGGGGGCAAGACACCGGGGAGCTGTTTTTT.